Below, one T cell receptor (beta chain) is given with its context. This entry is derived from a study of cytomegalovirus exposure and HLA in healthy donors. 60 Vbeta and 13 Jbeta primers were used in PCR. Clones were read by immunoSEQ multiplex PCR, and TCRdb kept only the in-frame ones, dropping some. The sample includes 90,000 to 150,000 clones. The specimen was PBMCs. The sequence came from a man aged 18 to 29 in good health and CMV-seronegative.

The DNA of the CDR3 is TGTGCCAGCAGTTTTAGAAGGGAGTCTGGGGCCAACGTCCTGACTTTC. Its protein is CASSFRRESGANVLTF. J is TRBJ2-6 and V is TRBV27; possibly TRBD2 for D (5 bases). The CDR3 spans 16 residues. Germline-derived CDR1 and CDR2 are MNHEY and SMNVEV (reference sequence). Trimming stripped 3 bases from V and 1 base from J, with 10 bases between.